A selection of T cell receptor beta chains follows, all from one sample in a study of cytomegalovirus exposure and HLA in healthy donors. Sequenced by immunoSEQ multiplex PCR; TCRdb stores in-frame clones only, minus some. The sample gives some 110,000 clones, 60% to 85% of which show up once; about 5% is in the top ten. The sample comprised PBMCs. These receptors were obtained from a man aged 45 to 65 in good health and CMV-seropositive. The CDR3 runs from the conserved cysteine through the conserved F or W. Each record gives: V gene, J gene, D gene, clone size, CDR3 DNA, CDR3 protein. The D gene is left open where the match is weak. Size tells how often a clone was seen (once, few, many) or the class of an expanded clone, and some rows leave it out.

>TRBV6-5|TRBJ1-1|.|.
TGTGCCAGCAGTTCCCCCGGGGGGCGGACTGAAGCTTTCTTT
CASSSPGGRTEAFF
>TRBV6-6|TRBJ1-4|.|few
TGTGCCAGCAGTTTCCAAACAGCCGCAACTAATGAAAAACTGTTTTTT
CASSFQTAATNEKLFF
>TRBV28|TRBJ2-1|TRBD2|once
TGTGCCAGCAGTTTATCCGGGACTAGGTGGAATGAGCAGTTCTTC
CASSLSGTRWNEQFF
>TRBV18|TRBJ1-4|TRBD1|.
TGTGCCAGCTCACCGCAACAGGGGTTGAATGAAAAACTGTTTTTT
CASSPQQGLNEKLFF
>TRBV7-9|TRBJ2-1|TRBD2|.
TGTGCCAGCAGCTTAGATAGCGGGTGGGATGAGCAGTTCTTC
CASSLDSGWDEQFF
>TRBV7-2|TRBJ2-3|TRBD2|.
TGTGCCAGCAGCTTAGGCTTCAGCGGGAGCGTGGCAGATACGCAGTATTTT
CASSLGFSGSVADTQYF
>TRBV28|TRBJ1-3|.|.
TGTGCCAGCAGTTTGCCCCTTCGGGGAAACACCATATATTTT
CASSLPLRGNTIYF
>TRBV2|TRBJ1-1|TRBD1|.
TGTGCCAGCACTAGAGGGGGCAGGGGCACTGAAGCTTTCTTT
CASTRGGRGTEAFF
>TRBV4-1|TRBJ2-1|.|once
TGCGCCAGCAGCCAGGGACTCCTCAAGCCCTCGAATGAGCAGTTCTTC
CASSQGLLKPSNEQFF
>TRBV5-1|TRBJ1-1|.|.
TGCGCCAGCAGCTTGGCCGAGAGGGGACAAGGTGAAGCTTTCTTT
CASSLAERGQGEAFF
>TRBV5-1|TRBJ2-1|TRBD1|few
TGCGCCAGCAGTTATACAGGGGGCTCCTACAATGAGCAGTTCTTC
CASSYTGGSYNEQFF
>TRBV2|TRBJ2-7|TRBD2|few
TGTGCCAGCGTCCGGGAGGCGGGAGCTTACGAGCAGTACTTC
CASVREAGAYEQYF
>TRBV7-2|TRBJ2-4|.|.
TGTGCCAGCAGCCCCCAACCTGGACAGAAAAACATTCAGTACTTC
CASSPQPGQKNIQYF
>TRBV28|TRBJ1-6|.|.
TGTGCCAGCAGTTTTCCGGTCTGGAATTCACCCCTCCACTTT
CASSFPVWNSPLHF
>TRBV6-1|TRBJ2-7|TRBD2|.
TGTGCCAGCAGTGAAAGGCTAGCGGGAGCCTACGAGCAGTACTTC
CASSERLAGAYEQYF
>TRBV5-6|TRBJ2-1|.|.
TGTGCCAGCAGCTTCTTGTTTCAGGGATCCGAGTTCTTC
CASSFLFQGSEFF
>TRBV6-6|TRBJ2-2|TRBD2|.
TGTGCCAGCAGTACACGTAGCGGGATGAACACCGGGGAGCTGTTTTTT
CASSTRSGMNTGELFF
>TRBV6-1|TRBJ1-3|.|.
TGTGCCAGCAGCCAAGGACAGTTAGGAAACACCATATATTTT
CASSQGQLGNTIYF
>TRBV5-1|TRBJ2-7|TRBD1|.
TGCGCCAGCAGCTCGAGCGGGACAGGGGGATCCTCCTACGAGCAGTACTTC
CASSSSGTGGSSYEQYF
>TRBV28|TRBJ1-6|.|.
TGTGCCAGCAGTTTCGTCGGACAGTATAATTCACCCCTCCACTTT
CASSFVGQYNSPLHF
>TRBV7-2|TRBJ1-3|TRBD1|few
TGTGCCAGCGGCAGACAGGGAGCTACTGGAAACACCATATATTTT
CASGRQGATGNTIYF
>TRBV6-5|TRBJ2-1|TRBD2|.
TGTGCCAGCAGTCGGACTAGCGCTGAGCAGTTCTTC
CASSRTSAEQFF
>TRBV7-8|TRBJ1-2|.|medium-sized
TGTGCCAGCAGCTTAAAAAAGGAGGAGGAGTTGGGTATTGACTATGGCTACACCTTC
CASSLKKEEELGIDYGYTF
>TRBV11-2|TRBJ1-1|.|.
TGTGCCAGCAGTCACGGGGGGACTAGGAACACTGAAGCTTTCTTT
CASSHGGTRNTEAFF
>TRBV9|TRBJ2-2|TRBD1|.
TGTGCCAGCAGCGCAGGGGGACGCTCCTTGGACACCGGGGAGCTGTTTTTT
CASSAGGRSLDTGELFF
>TRBV27|TRBJ1-3|.|.
TGTGCCAGCGCCTCCTCGGGGTCTGGAAACACCATATATTTT
CASASSGSGNTIYF
>TRBV5-1|TRBJ1-4|.|once
TGCGCCAGCAGCCCGGAAGGGATCGCGGGGGGTGAAAAACTGTTTTTT
CASSPEGIAGGEKLFF
>TRBV19|TRBJ2-5|.|.
TGTGCCAGTAGTAATGACGGGTGGCAAGAGACCCAGTACTTC
CASSNDGWQETQYF
>TRBV5-4|TRBJ2-3|.|few
TGTGCCAGCAGCCCCGGGGTCACGACAGATACGCAGTATTTT
CASSPGVTTDTQYF
>TRBV27|TRBJ2-7|TRBD1|few
TGTGCCAGCAGATCTACCTTACCAGGGGGCGAGCAGTACTTC
CASRSTLPGGEQYF
>TRBV6-5|TRBJ2-7|TRBD2|.
TGTGCCAGCAGTTACTCCAGCGGGAGGGCCGCGGTCGAGCAGTACTTC
CASSYSSGRAAVEQYF
>TRBV6-1|TRBJ2-7|.|.
TGTGCCAGCAGGCGCGATCCGGGGGTTTGGTACGAGCAGTACTTC
CASRRDPGVWYEQYF
>TRBV5-8|TRBJ1-5|.|few
TGTGCCAGCAGCTTGGGTACGGGAAAATATCAGCCCCAGCATTTT
CASSLGTGKYQPQHF
>TRBV19|TRBJ1-2|.|.
TGTGCCAGTAGTATCGGTTCGGGGCAGGGGAACTATGGCTACACCTTC
CASSIGSGQGNYGYTF
>TRBV6-6|TRBJ2-7|TRBD1|.
TGTGCCAGCAGTTACTTAGGGGGCAGGTACGAGCAGTACTTC
CASSYLGGRYEQYF
>TRBV4-2|TRBJ2-7|TRBD2|.
TGTGCCAGCAGCCAAGAACCTGGGGCTAGCGGGTCATACGAGCAGTACTTC
CASSQEPGASGSYEQYF
>TRBV7-3|TRBJ1-1|.|.
TGTGCCAGCAGCTTAAACGTCAGGGCTGAAGCTTTCTTT
CASSLNVRAEAFF
>TRBV7-9|TRBJ2-5|TRBD1|.
TGTGCCAGCAGCCCTCGACAGGGGGCTGAGGAGACCCAGTACTTC
CASSPRQGAEETQYF
>TRBV11-2|TRBJ1-1|TRBD1|once
TGTGCCAGCAGCTTAGTGACAGGGATGAACACTGAAGCTTTCTTT
CASSLVTGMNTEAFF
>TRBV7-3|TRBJ2-7|TRBD1|.
TGTGCCAGCATCGTAGGACAGGGTGACTACTACGAGCAGTACTTC
CASIVGQGDYYEQYF
>TRBV19|TRBJ1-1|.|.
TGTGCCTCTCCCGATGGCCCGAACACTGAAGCTTTCTTT
CASPDGPNTEAFF
>TRBV7-2|TRBJ2-3|TRBD1|.
TGTGCCACCAGGGACAGAGGGGATTCGCAGTATTTT
CATRDRGDSQYF
>TRBV10-3|TRBJ2-7|TRBD2|.
TGTGCCATCCGTAGCGGGGGGTCCTACGAGCAGTACTTC
CAIRSGGSYEQYF
>TRBV7-6|TRBJ2-5|.|.
TGTGCCAGCAGCTCCCGGGGTCTAAAAGAGACCCAGTACTTC
CASSSRGLKETQYF
>TRBV4-1|TRBJ2-5|.|.
TGCGCCAGCAGCCGACAGATTATTCAAGAGACCCAGTACTTC
CASSRQIIQETQYF
>TRBV5-1|TRBJ2-5|TRBD1|.
TGCGCCAGCAGCTTGGATGACAGGGGGCGCCTAGAGACCCAGTACTTC
CASSLDDRGRLETQYF
>TRBV9|TRBJ1-1|.|.
TGTGCCAGCAGCGTCGGGGACACTGAAGCTTTCTTT
CASSVGDTEAFF
>TRBV5-4|TRBJ2-7|TRBD2|.
TGTGCCAGCAGCCCCGAGAGGAGCGGGAGCTCCTACGAGCAGTACTTC
CASSPERSGSSYEQYF
>TRBV6-1|TRBJ1-1|.|few
TGTGCCAGCAGCTTCCAGGGCACTGAAGCTTTCTTT
CASSFQGTEAFF
>TRBV5-1|TRBJ1-5|.|.
TGCGCCAGCAGCTTGGAGGGTGGACAGAATCAGCCCCAGCATTTT
CASSLEGGQNQPQHF
>TRBV18|TRBJ2-1|TRBD2|few
TGTGCCAGCTCACGTAGCGGGGCATACAATGAGCAGTTCTTC
CASSRSGAYNEQFF
>TRBV5-1|TRBJ2-7|.|once
TGCGCCAGCAGCTTGGAATGGGGGCGCGACTACGAGCAGTACTTC
CASSLEWGRDYEQYF
>TRBV18|TRBJ1-2|.|once
TGTGCCAGCTCACCTGGGCCGGAAGCTAACTATGGCTACACCTTC
CASSPGPEANYGYTF
>TRBV7-9|TRBJ1-1|.|.
TGTGCCAGCAGCCTAGGTCCCCAGGGCTCTGAAGCTTTCTTT
CASSLGPQGSEAFF